Shown below are 6 T cell receptor beta chains from a single sample sequenced in a study of CD8 T cells in ankylosing spondylitis. TCRdb processed the 5' RACE reads anew with MiXCR; each CDR3 protein has one entry. The sample has 300,000 to 400,000 distinct CDR3 sequences, roughly 20% seen once. Sequencing used blood, either unsorted or a sorted T cell fraction (not recorded which). The receptor set was obtained from a male donor with ankylosing spondylitis or in good health (not recorded which).

The V and J genes are TRBV29-1 and TRBJ2-1; no definite D call. The V and J ends lost 3 bases and 10 bases respectively, with 16 bases between them. The CDR3 consists of 13 residues. Germline lookup yields CDR1 SQVTM and CDR2 ANQGSEA. This CDR3 reads CSVEVDRAFEQFF. The CDR3 DNA reads TGCAGCGTTGAGGTGGACCGCGCTTTCGAGCAGTTCTTC.

This clonotype was observed a handful of times. V gene TRBV4-1 combines with J gene TRBJ2-7; possibly TRBD1 for D (6 bases). Trimming cost V 3 bases and J 7 bases, with 16 bases left between them. The germline CDR1 and CDR2 sequences are MGHRA and YSYEKL. CDR3 length: 14 residues. The CDR3 nucleotides read TGCGCCAGCAGCCACCTAGGGGGTTCGGGAGAGCAGTACTTC. Translated: CASSHLGGSGEQYF.

The chain has TRBV7-9 and TRBJ2-1; D possibly corresponds to TRBD2 (5 bases). The V end was cut by 5 bases, the J end by 5 bases, with 13 bases between. The CDR3 has 14 amino acids. Germline V lookup: CDR1 SEHNR, CDR2 FQNEAQ (reference sequence). The CDR3 region has the DNA TGTGCCAGCAGCCCTCCAACCGGGGACAATGAGCAGTTCTTC. This encodes CASSPPTGDNEQFF.

The genes are TRBV7-9 and TRBJ2-7; D unresolved. Trimming removed 4 bases from V and 3 bases from J, with 7 bases in between. Germline V CDR1 and CDR2: SEHNR, FQNEAQ (reference sequence). This CDR3 region has 12 residues. CDR3 sequence reads: CASSSGDYEQYF. As DNA, the CDR3 is TGTGCCAGCAGCTCTGGAGACTACGAGCAGTACTTC.

The chain employs TRBV2 and TRBJ2-7; 11 bases map to TRBD2. With 6 bases clipped from V and 0 bases from J, the junction kept 4 bases outside the gene matches. The CDR3 runs 15 residues. Germline assignment: CDR1 SNHLY and CDR2 FYNNEI. The CDR3 DNA reads TGTGCCAGCAGCCCTAGCGGGGGGATCTCCTACGAGCAGTACTTC. Its protein is CASSPSGGISYEQYF.

The table lists this clonotype with many counts. The chain is built from TRBV7-9 and TRBJ2-7; unclear D gene. Germline assignment: CDR1 SEHNR and CDR2 FQNEAQ (reference sequence). CDR3 length equals 14 residues. The ends were cut back, 5 bases at V and 0 bases at J, with 11 bases in the middle. This CDR3 is CASSETLSSYEQYF. For the CDR3, the DNA is TGTGCCAGCAGCGAAACACTGAGCTCCTACGAGCAGTACTTC. Full variable domain (missing parts from reference TRBV7-9 and TRBJ2-7): DTGVSQNPRHKITKRGQNVTFRCDPISEHNRLYWYRQTLGQGPEFLTYFQNEAQLEKSRLLSDRFSAERPKGSFSTLEIQRTEQGDSAMYLCASSETLSSYEQYFGPGTRLTVT.